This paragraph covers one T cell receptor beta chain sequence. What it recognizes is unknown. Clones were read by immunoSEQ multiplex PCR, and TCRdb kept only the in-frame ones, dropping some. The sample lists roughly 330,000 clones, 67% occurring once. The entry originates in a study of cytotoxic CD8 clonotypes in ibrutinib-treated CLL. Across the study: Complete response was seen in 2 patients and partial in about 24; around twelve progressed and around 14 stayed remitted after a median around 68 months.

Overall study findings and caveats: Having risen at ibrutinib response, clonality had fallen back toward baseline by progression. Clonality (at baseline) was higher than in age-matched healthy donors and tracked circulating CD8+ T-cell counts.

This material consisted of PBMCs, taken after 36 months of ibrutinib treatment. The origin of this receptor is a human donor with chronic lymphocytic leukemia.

The CDR3 coding sequence is TGTGCCAGCAGCGTGTCTTCGGGGCCCGAGCCCCAGCATTTT. Translated: CASSVSSGPEPQHF. The V call is TRBV9, the J call TRBJ1-5, with TRBD1 as a possible D gene (5 bases). V was clipped by 2 bases and J by 8 bases, with 14 bases between them. Germline V CDR1 and CDR2: SGDLS, YYNGEE. The CDR3 contains 14 residues.